The sequence of this T cell receptor (beta chain) was determined in a study of blood T cell repertoires in COVID-19. Germline assignment: CDR1 SGHRS and CDR2 YFSETQ. The CDR3 length is 14 residues. V gave up 0 bases and J gave up 6 bases, with 12 bases separating them. Source study methods: The authors estimated nucleated cell counts from reference gene primer amplification. Sequencing was performed with immunoSEQ multiplex PCR; in TCRdb, only in-frame clones are kept and a portion is missing. That table supplies the V and J calls and clone size; D and trimming were determined from the DNA. There are tens of thousands of clones in the sample; almost 90% occur only once, and around 5.3% lies in the top ten.

The chain links TRBV5-1 to TRBJ1-1, with a possible D match to TRBD1 (5 bases). The receptor's source is a man in his forties or fifties with acute or convalescent COVID-19. Material for sequencing was peripheral blood. CDR3 nucleotides: TGCGCCAGCAGCTTGGGCAGGGTTGGCGCTGAAGCTTTCTTT. Translated: CASSLGRVGAEAFF.